This T cell receptor beta chain was documented in a study of shared T cell receptors in the human thymus. The V end was cut by 3 bases, the J end by 4 bases, with 10 bases between. Germline values: CDR1 SNHLY, CDR2 FYNNEI. The CDR3 loop spans 14 amino acids. The method was immunoSEQ multiplex PCR; TCRdb's version includes in-frame clones alone and lacks a portion of them. This sample yields about 710,000 clones, of which more than 75% are seen a single time; 0.0094% belongs to the top ten. The data were also submitted as part of a second study, on human thymus T cells.

The material sequenced was thymocytes. The receptor comes from a boy under two years old with a congenital heart defect. This chain connects TRBV2 to TRBJ1-5; D uncertain. The CDR3 nucleotides are TGTGCCAGCAGTGAGGATCGAGGGAATCAGCCCCAGCATTTT. Translating gives CASSEDRGNQPQHF.